This T cell receptor (beta chain) was identified during a study of blood T cells in healthy people across ages. The study, taken as a whole, reports: Age brought a roughly linear fall in TCR beta diversity measured per million T cells.

Next came a second PCR, run for about 6 to 11 cycles, which used a sample-barcoded 5' primer along with a J-beta primer mix. Each cDNA was tagged by a template-switch adaptor containing 12 random nucleotides. Individual samples furnished no less than 2.5 million CDR3-containing paired-end reads apiece. TCRdb fed the 5' RACE reads into MiXCR, producing one record per CDR3 protein. The sample shows around 990,000 distinct CDR3 sequences, 20% to 25% of them seen only once. Turning to this clonotype: Its antigen is unidentified.

Germline CDR1 is LGHNA and CDR2 is YNFKEQ. This CDR3 region has 16 residues. With V trimmed by 3 bases and J by 0 bases, 3 bases remained unmatched. The data also belong to a second study, concerning T cells of mothers and their children. From that report: Related and unrelated pairs show similar shaping of TCR recombination output by thymic selection.

The source is a girl aged 2 to 10 in good health. The V and J genes are TRBV4-2 and TRBJ1-1, with TRBD1 matching 11 bases. Sequencing input: blood. The CDR3 here is CASSHGTGGVNTEAFF. The CDR3 DNA sequence: TGTGCCAGCAGCCATGGGACAGGGGGGGTGAACACTGAAGCTTTCTTT.